This entry lists 8 T cell receptor beta chains sequenced from one sample in a study of CD8 T cells in Susac syndrome. Reverse transcription of about 0.5 to 1 ug RNA was carried out with random hexamers. TCRdb re-called the immunoSEQ multiplex PCR reads with MiXCR, one entry per CDR3 protein. The repertoire holds 400,000 to 550,000 distinct CDR3 sequences, with roughly 85% as singletons. Sequencing was performed on CD8+ T cells from PBMCs. These receptors were obtained from a human donor with multiple sclerosis.

This clonotype was seen once. This rearrangement joins TRBV29-1 to TRBJ1-1, with unresolved D. CDR1 and CDR2 from the germline V gene are SQVTM and ANQGSEA. V lost 4 bases and J lost 1, with 10 bases in between. The CDR3 contains 13 residues. The CDR3 DNA reads as TGCAGCGTTGGGGGAAGGCCGAACACTGAAGCTTTCTTT. Residues: CSVGGRPNTEAFF.

This chain's CDR3 is CASSEYFSGGSYNEQFF. As DNA, the CDR3 is TGTGCCAGCAGTGAATACTTTAGCGGGGGATCCTACAATGAGCAGTTCTTC. The chain links TRBV25-1 to TRBJ2-1, with TRBD2 identical over 9 bases. The germline gives CDR1 MGHDK, CDR2 SYGVNS. Trimming at V came to 0 bases and at J to 1 base, leaving 4 bases not matched to a gene. This CDR3 is built from 17 residues.

Worth noting for this clonotype: Given the absence of the conserved phenylalanine or tryptophan at the CDR3 end, a read error is likely. This chain joins TRBV4-1 and TRBJ2-1; TRBD1 agrees at 10 bases. The CDR3 length is 16 residues. The V gene end was trimmed by 0 bases and the J gene end by 6 bases; junction bases not matched to a gene: 5. Germline CDR1 is MGHRA and CDR2 is YSYEKL. The CDR3 sequence: CASSQEHRTGGNEQFS. CDR3 nucleotide sequence: TGCGCCAGCAGCCAAGAACATAGGACAGGGGGCAATGAGCAGTTCTCC.

Comments on this clonotype: One junction end does not reproduce the germline sequence, and a read error may be involved. The chain recombines TRBV27 with TRBJ1-1; no reliable D call. Germline assignment: CDR1 MNHEY and CDR2 SMNVEV (reference sequence). The CDR3 covers 14 residues. DNA for the CDR3: TGTGCCGGCAGTTTCGGCGGGATAAACACTGAAGCTTTCTTT. Its translation is CAGSFGGINTEAFF.

The J gene is TRBJ1-1, the V gene TRBV5-1; the D gene is possibly TRBD1 (5 bases). Germline-derived CDR1 and CDR2 are SGHRS and YFSETQ. Trimming took off 4 bases at V and 7 bases at J, with 17 bases between the two ends. The CDR3 sequence is 14 residues long. The DNA of the CDR3 is TGCGCCAGCAGCGTCCTTGGGGGTTGGGTTGAAGCTTTCTTT. Translating gives CASSVLGGWVEAFF.

This chain connects TRBV2 to TRBJ1-2, with D unclear. CDR3 length: 17 residues. Deletions cut 3 bases from V and 4 bases from J, with 21 bases between. Germline CDR1 and CDR2: SNHLY and FYNNEI. CDR3 amino acids: CASSDGSGQQRVYGYTF. The CDR3 nucleotides read TGTGCCAGCAGTGACGGGTCTGGGCAACAGCGGGTCTATGGCTACACCTTC. Filled out from reference TRBV2 and TRBJ1-2, the complete variable domain reads EPEVTQTPSHQVTQMGQEVILRCVPISNHLYFYWYRQILGQKVEFLVSFYNNEISEKSEIFDDQFSVERPDGSNFTLKIRSTKLEDSAMYFCASSDGSGQQRVYGYTFGSGTRLTVV.

The J gene is TRBJ1-1, the V gene TRBV12-3 or TRBV12-4; D remains ambiguous. V was shortened by 3 bases and J by 3 bases, with 11 bases between the two germline ends. The CDR3 contains 14 residues. The CDR3 spells CASSFSGRDTEAFF. The CDR3 DNA is TGTGCCAGCAGTTTCTCAGGTAGGGACACTGAAGCTTTCTTT.

This clonotype was found a few times. V usage is TRBV7-9 and J usage is TRBJ2-3, with D tentatively TRBD2 (6 bases). The CDR3 spans 15 residues. Germline V gene data show CDR1 as SEHNR and CDR2 as FQNEAQ (reference sequence). Trimming stripped 4 bases from V and 4 bases from J, with 15 bases between. CDR3 loop: CASSSSDGRADTQYF. The CDR3 DNA reads as TGTGCCAGCAGCTCCTCTGACGGGAGAGCAGATACGCAGTATTTT.